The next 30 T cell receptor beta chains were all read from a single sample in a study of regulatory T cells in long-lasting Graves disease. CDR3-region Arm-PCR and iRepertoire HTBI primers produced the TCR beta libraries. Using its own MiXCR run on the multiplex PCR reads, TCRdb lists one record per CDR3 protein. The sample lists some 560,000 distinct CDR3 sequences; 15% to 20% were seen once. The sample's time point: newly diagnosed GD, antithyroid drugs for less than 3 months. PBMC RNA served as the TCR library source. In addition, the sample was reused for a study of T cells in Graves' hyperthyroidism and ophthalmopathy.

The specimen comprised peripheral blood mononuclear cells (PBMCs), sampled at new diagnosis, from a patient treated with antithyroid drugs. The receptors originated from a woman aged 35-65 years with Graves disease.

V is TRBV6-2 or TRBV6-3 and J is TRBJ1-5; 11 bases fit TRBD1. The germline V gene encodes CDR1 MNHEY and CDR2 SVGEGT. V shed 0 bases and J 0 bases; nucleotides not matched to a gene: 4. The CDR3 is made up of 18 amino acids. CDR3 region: CASSYSGQGASSNQPQHF. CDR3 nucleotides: TGTGCCAGCAGTTACTCTGGACAGGGGGCTAGTAGCAATCAGCCCCAGCATTTT.

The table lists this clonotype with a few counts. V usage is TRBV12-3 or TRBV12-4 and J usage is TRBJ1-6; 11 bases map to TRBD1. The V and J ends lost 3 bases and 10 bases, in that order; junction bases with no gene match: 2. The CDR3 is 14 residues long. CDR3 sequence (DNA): TGTGCCAGCAGTTTGGACAGGGGGCGATCACCCCTCCACTTT. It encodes CASSLDRGRSPLHF.

CDR3 in DNA: TGCAGTGCTACCGGGACAGGAGTTTATCAGCCCCAGCATTTT. Translation: CSATGTGVYQPQHF. The V and J genes are TRBV20-1 and TRBJ1-5; 8 bases line up with TRBD1. Germline loops: CDR1 DFQATT, CDR2 SNEGSKA (reference sequence). The CDR3 totals 14 residues. V dropped 4 bases and J dropped 5; count of bases not matched to a gene: 7.

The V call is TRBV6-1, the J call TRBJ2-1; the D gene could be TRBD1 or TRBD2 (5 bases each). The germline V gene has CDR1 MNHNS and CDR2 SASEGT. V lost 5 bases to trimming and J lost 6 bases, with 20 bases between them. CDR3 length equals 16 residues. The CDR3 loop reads CASSMKPGRRINEQFF. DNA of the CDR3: TGTGCCAGCAGTATGAAGCCGGGACGGAGAATCAATGAGCAGTTCTTC.

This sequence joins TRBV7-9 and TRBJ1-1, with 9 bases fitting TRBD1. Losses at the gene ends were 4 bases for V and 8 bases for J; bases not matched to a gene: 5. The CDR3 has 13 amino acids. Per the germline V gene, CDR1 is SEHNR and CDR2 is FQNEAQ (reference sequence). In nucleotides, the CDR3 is TGTGCCAGCAGCTCACAGGGGGCGAGGGAAGCTTTCTTT. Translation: CASSSQGAREAFF.

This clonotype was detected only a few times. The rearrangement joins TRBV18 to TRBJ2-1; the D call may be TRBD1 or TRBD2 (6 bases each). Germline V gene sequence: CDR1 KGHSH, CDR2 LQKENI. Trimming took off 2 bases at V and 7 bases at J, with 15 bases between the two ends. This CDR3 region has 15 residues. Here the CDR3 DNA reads TGTGCCAGCTCACCAATGATTACGGGGGCGAATGAGCAGTTCTTC. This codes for CASSPMITGANEQFF.

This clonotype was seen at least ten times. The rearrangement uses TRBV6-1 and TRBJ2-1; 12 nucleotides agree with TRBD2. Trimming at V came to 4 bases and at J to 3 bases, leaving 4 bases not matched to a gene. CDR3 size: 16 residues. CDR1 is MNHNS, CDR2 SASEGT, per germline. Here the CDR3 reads CASSVGLAGHYNEQFF. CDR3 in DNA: TGTGCCAGCAGTGTAGGACTAGCGGGGCACTACAATGAGCAGTTCTTC.

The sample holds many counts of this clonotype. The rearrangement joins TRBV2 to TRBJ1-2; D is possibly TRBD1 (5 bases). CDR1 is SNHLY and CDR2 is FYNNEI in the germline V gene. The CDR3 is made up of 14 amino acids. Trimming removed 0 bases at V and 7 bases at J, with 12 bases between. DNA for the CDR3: TGTGCCAGCAGTGAAGCGGGGGGAGCTACTGGCTACACCTTC. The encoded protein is CASSEAGGATGYTF.

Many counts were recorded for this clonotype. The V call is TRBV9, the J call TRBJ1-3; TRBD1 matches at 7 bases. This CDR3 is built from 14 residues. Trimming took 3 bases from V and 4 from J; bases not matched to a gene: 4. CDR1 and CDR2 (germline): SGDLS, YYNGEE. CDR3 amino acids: CASSGTGGGNTIYF. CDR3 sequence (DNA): TGTGCCAGCAGCGGGACAGGTGGGGGAAACACCATATATTTT.

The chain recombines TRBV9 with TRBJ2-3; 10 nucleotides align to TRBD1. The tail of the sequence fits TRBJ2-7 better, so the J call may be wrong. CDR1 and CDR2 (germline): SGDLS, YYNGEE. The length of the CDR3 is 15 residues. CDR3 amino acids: CASSESGTGVNEQYF. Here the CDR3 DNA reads TGTGCCAGCAGCGAGTCCGGGACAGGGGTAAACGAGCAGTACTTC.

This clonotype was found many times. In DNA, the CDR3 is TGCAGTGCTAGAAAGTCCCAGGGCCAAGAGACCCAGTACTTC. Its protein product is CSARKSQGQETQYF. This chain connects TRBV20-1 to TRBJ2-5, with a possible D match to TRBD1 (5 bases). This CDR3 contains 14 residues. Germline V gene data show CDR1 as DFQATT and CDR2 as SNEGSKA (reference sequence). V lost 2 bases and J lost 1, with 11 bases in between.

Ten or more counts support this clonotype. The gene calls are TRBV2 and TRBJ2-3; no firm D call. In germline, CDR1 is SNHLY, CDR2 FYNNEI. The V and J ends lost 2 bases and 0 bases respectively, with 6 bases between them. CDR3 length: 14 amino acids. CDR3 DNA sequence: TGTGCCAGCAGTGAACGGGTCAGCACAGATACGCAGTATTTT. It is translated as CASSERVSTDTQYF. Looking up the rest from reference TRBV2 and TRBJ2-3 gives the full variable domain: EPEVTQTPSHQVTQMGQEVILRCVPISNHLYFYWYRQILGQKVEFLVSFYNNEISEKSEIFDDQFSVERPDGSNFTLKIRSTKLEDSAMYFCASSERVSTDTQYFGPGTRLTVL.

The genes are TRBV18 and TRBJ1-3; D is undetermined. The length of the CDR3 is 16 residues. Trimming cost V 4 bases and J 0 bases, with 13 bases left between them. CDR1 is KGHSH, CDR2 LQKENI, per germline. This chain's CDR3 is CASSLEGPGSGNTIYF. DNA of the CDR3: TGTGCCAGCTCACTTGAAGGACCCGGCTCTGGAAACACCATATATTTT.

Here the CDR3 DNA reads TGCAGCGTTGAAGGGGGGGTTTGGGAGACCCAGTACTTC. Amino acid sequence: CSVEGGVWETQYF. The V and J genes are TRBV29-1 and TRBJ2-5; D might be TRBD2 (6 bases). CDR3 length: 13 amino acids. Germline CDR1 and CDR2: SQVTM and ANQGSEA. V lost 1 base to trimming and J lost 5 bases, with 11 bases between them.

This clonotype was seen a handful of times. In DNA form, the CDR3 reads TGTGCCAGCACCGTCGACAGGGATACTGGCTACACCTTC. It translates to CASTVDRDTGYTF. The chain recombines TRBV7-9 with TRBJ1-2, with 7 bases fitting TRBD1. Looked up from germline, CDR1 is SEHNR and CDR2 is FQNEAQ (reference sequence). CDR3 size: 13 residues. J gave up 7 bases and V 7 bases, and 9 bases lay outside the gene matches.

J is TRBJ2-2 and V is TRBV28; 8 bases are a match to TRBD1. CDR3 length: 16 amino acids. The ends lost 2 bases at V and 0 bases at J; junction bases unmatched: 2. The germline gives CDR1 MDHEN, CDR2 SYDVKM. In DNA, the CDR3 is TGTGCCAGCAGTTTACTACAGGGGGCGAACACCGGGGAGCTGTTTTTT. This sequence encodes CASSLLQGANTGELFF.

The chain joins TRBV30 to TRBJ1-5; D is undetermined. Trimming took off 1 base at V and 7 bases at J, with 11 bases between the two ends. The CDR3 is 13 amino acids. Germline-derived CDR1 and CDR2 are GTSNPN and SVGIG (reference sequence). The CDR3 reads CAWSASGGQPQHF. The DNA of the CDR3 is TGTGCCTGGAGTGCGAGTGGAGGGCAGCCCCAGCATTTT.

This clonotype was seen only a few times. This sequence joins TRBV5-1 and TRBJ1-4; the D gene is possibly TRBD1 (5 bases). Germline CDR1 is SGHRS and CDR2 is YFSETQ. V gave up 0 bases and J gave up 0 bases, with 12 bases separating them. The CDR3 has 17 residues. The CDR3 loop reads CASSLGGTGPTNEKLFF. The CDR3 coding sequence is TGCGCCAGCAGCTTGGGGGGGACTGGACCAACTAATGAAAAACTGTTTTTT.

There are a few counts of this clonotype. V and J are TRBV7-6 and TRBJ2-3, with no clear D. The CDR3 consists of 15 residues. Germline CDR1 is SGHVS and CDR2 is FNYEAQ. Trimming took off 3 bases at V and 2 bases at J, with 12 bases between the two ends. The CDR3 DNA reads TGTGCCAGCAGCTTTGGGCTGGGGAACACAGATACGCAGTATTTT. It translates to CASSFGLGNTDTQYF.

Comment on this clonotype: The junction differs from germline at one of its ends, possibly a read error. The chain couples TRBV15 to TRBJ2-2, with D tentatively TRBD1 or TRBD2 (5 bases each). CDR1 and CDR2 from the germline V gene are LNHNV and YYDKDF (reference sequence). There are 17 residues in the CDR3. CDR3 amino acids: CATSREGAGSSTGEPFF. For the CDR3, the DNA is TGTGCCACCAGCAGAGAAGGGGCAGGCTCTTCCACCGGGGAGCCGTTTTTT.

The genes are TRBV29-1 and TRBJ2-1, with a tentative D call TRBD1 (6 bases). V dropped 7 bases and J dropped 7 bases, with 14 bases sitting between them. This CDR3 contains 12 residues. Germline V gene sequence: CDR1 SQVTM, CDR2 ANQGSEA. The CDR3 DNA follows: TGCAGCGCAGGACAGCTTAGAAATGAGCAGTTCTTC. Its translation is CSAGQLRNEQFF.

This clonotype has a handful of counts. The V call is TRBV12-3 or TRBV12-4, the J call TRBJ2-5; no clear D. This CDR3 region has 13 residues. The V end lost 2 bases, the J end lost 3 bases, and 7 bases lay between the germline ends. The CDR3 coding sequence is TGTGCCAGCAGTTTACGAAGGGAAGAGACCCAGTACTTC. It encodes CASSLRREETQYF.

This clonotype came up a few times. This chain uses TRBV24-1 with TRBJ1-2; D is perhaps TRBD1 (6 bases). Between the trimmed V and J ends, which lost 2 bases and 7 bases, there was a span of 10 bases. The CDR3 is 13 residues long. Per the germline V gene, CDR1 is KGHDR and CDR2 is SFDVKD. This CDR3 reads CATSDSGAGGYTF. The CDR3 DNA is TGTGCCACCAGTGATTCAGGGGCTGGTGGCTACACCTTC.

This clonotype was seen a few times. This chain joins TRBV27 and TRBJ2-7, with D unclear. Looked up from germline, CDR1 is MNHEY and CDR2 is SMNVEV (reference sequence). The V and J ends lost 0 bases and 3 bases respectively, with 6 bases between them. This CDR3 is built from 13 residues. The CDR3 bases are TGTGCCAGCAGTTTATCGTGGAGCTACGAGCAGTACTTC. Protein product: CASSLSWSYEQYF.

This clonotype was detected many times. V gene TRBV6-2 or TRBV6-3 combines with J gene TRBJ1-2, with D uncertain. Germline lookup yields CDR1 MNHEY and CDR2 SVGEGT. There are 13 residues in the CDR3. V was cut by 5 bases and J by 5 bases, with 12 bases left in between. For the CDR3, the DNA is TGTGCCAGCAGTGAATCAGGACTATATGGCTACACCTTC. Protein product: CASSESGLYGYTF.

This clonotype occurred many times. CDR3: CASSLGLAYEQYF. For the CDR3, the DNA is TGTGCCAGCAGCTTAGGCCTAGCCTACGAGCAGTACTTC. This chain links TRBV28 with TRBJ2-7, with D unclear. Trimming stripped 6 bases from V and 2 bases from J, with 11 bases between. This CDR3 contains 13 residues. The germline V gene has CDR1 MDHEN and CDR2 SYDVKM.

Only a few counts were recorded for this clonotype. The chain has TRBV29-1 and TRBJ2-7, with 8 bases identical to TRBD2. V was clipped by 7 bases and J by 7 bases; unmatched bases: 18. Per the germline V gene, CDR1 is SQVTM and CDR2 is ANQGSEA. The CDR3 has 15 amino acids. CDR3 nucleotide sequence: TGCAGCGCACGGGGGGGGGCCTTCGCCGGGAGTGAGCAGTACTTC. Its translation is CSARGGAFAGSEQYF.

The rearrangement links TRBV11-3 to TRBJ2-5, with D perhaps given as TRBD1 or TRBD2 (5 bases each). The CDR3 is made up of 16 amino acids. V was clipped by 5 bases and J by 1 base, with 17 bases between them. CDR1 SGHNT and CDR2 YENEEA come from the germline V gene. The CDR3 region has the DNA TGTGCCAGCAGCCAGGGTAGAGAGAGGGGCCAAGAGACCCAGTACTTC. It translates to CASSQGRERGQETQYF.

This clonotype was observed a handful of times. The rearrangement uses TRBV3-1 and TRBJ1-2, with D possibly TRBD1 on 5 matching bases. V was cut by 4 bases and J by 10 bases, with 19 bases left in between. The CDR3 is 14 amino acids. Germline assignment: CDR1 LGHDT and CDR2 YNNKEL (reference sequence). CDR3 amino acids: CASSPTVAGGLYTF. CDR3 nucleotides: TGTGCCAGCAGCCCGACCGTTGCCGGGGGACTCTACACCTTC.

CDR3 sequence (DNA): TGTGCCAGCAGCTTAATGAGGGTGGGCAATGAGCAGTTCTTC. It is translated as CASSLMRVGNEQFF. The genes are TRBV7-8 and TRBJ2-1, with D perhaps TRBD2 (5 bases). Germline CDR1 reads SGHVS; CDR2 reads FQNEAQ. The V end was cut by 2 bases, the J end by 6 bases, with 11 bases between. The CDR3 has 14 residues.